One T cell receptor (beta chain) is described in this entry. This clonotype is a singleton in its sample. Its antigen is currently not known. A much bigger clone sits one base away, suggesting this may be a read error. These data belong to a study of CD8+CD57+ T cells in acquired aplastic anemia listed by TCRdb under 2018. Regarding the research as a whole: A mean of roughly 2.9 ug of DNA, ranging from roughly 0.19 to 27.4 ug, was extracted from sorted CD4+ and CD8+ cells. CD8+CD57+ expansion was defined as a frequency above the mean frequency observed in healthy subjects.

The full study reports these points: No significant difference in CD8+ Simpson's diversity was found between patients and healthy controls (P=0.060). Twenty-nine CD8+ CDR3 sequences were found in both patients and controls but appeared to be highly expressed in patients and within the immunodominant clones of the patients.

The patients picked for sequencing were ones in whom flow cytometry had shown an expansion of CD8+CD57+ cells. Every patient had a diagnosis of severe acquired aplastic anemia based on International Study of Aplastic Anemia and Agranulocytosis and Camitta criteria. No therapy had been received by the patients at the time of blood sampling. TCR repertoires of sorted CD4+ and CD8+ blood T cells from severe aplastic anemia patients and healthy subjects were deep-sequenced in the study. In the USA, patient enrollment took place under clinicaltrials.gov protocols 00001620, 01623167, 00001397, 00071045, 00081523 and 00961064. Ficoll-Paque density gradient centrifugation was used to isolate peripheral blood mononuclear cells. CD4+ and CD8+ T cells were sorted by FACS or magnetic beads before DNA extraction. TCR beta VDJ combination and CDR3 sequence profiling used genomic DNA as the template. An Illumina HiSeq 2000 was used for TCR repertoire sequencing. As for how the authors treated the data: Repertoires were assessed using TRBV/TRBJ rearrangement plots, CDR3 size and DJ length profiles, and Simpson's diversity index. The most abundant DNA sequence in the deep sequencing data was defined as the immunodominant clone. CDR3 amino acid sequences were checked for sharing between subjects and were compared against published repertoires and the VDJdb database. TCRdb reworked the public reads: Q25 trimming with fastp, MiXCR clone assembly, productive beta chains retained. Entries that share a CDR3 protein sequence are merged under the most common genes and DNA. The V and J calls follow TCRdb's processing rather than the paper's. The sample profile shows hundreds of thousands of distinct CDR3 sequences; around a third of them were found once. The leading ten clones occupy less than 1% of the sample.

Sequenced sample: sorted CD4+, CD8+, or CD8+CD57+ T cells (not recorded which) from PBMCs. The sequence was obtained from a human donor with aplastic anemia.

The DNA reads TGTGCCAGCAGCGATGCTGGCAGACTATTCGGGGTCGAGCAGCACTTC. This sequence encodes CASSDAGRLFGVEQHF. This chain joins TRBV11-2 to TRBJ2-7; matching of 5 bases hints at TRBD2 as the D gene. The CDR3 has 16 amino acids, counting the end cysteine and phenylalanine. The only DNA kept is the CDR3, 48 bases in frame from the first base. The germline V gene sets CDR1 to SGHAT and CDR2 to FQNNGV.